Presented here are 23 T cell receptor beta chains from one specimen sequenced in a study of siplizumab effects on memory and regulatory T cells. TCRdb keeps only in-frame clones here, not all; method: immunoSEQ multiplex PCR. The sample has 75,000 to 100,000 clones, just under 95% seen once. Sequencing was carried out using non-Treg CD4+ T cells sorted from blood. These receptors were collected from a human donor in good health.

The CDR3 loop is CASSIDGGSIYNEQFF. In DNA, the CDR3 is TGTGCCAGTAGTATAGATGGCGGGAGTATCTACAATGAGCAGTTCTTC. V gene TRBV19 combines with J gene TRBJ2-1, with 7 nucleotides matching TRBD2. Germline lookup yields CDR1 LNHDA and CDR2 SQIVND (reference sequence). The CDR3 sequence is 16 residues long. V lost 0 bases, J lost 3 bases, and 5 bases stayed unmatched.

The genes are TRBV5-1 and TRBJ2-7; TRBD2 might be the D (5 bases). Germline V gene data show CDR1 as SGHRS and CDR2 as YFSETQ. The CDR3 is 13 amino acids. V was clipped by 4 bases and J by 2 bases, with 10 bases between them. CDR3 region: CASSNSAAYEQYF. The CDR3 nucleotides are TGCGCCAGCAGCAACTCAGCGGCCTACGAGCAGTACTTC.

The gene calls are TRBV9 and TRBJ1-2; 7 nucleotides agree with TRBD1. Germline loops: CDR1 SGDLS, CDR2 YYNGEE. After removal of 0 bases from V and 4 bases from J, the junction contained 6 bases not matched to a gene. There are 15 residues in the CDR3. CDR3 loop: CASSVAQGEIYGYTF. CDR3 nucleotide sequence: TGTGCCAGCAGCGTAGCTCAGGGGGAAATCTATGGCTACACCTTC.

This sequence joins TRBV27 and TRBJ1-1; TRBD1 matches at 7 bases. Germline values: CDR1 MNHEY, CDR2 SMNVEV (reference sequence). CDR3 size: 16 residues. V lost 6 bases, J lost 1 base, and 11 bases stayed unmatched. DNA of the CDR3: TGTGCCAGCAGCGCCCGGGAGGGGGCGCAGAACACTGAAGCTTTCTTT. It codes for CASSAREGAQNTEAFF.

The rearrangement uses TRBV28 and TRBJ1-2, with D maybe TRBD1 (6 bases). The ends were cut back, 7 bases at V and 1 base at J, with 19 bases in the middle. Germline V gives CDR1 MDHEN, CDR2 SYDVKM. This CDR3 region has 16 residues. The CDR3 sequence: CASNGGAGAYNYGYTF. The CDR3 nucleotides read TGTGCCAGCAATGGGGGGGCAGGGGCCTATAACTATGGCTACACCTTC.

Comment on this clone: It is unclear where the CDR3 begins or ends on the DNA, so no DNA is shown, and the CDR3 is as TCRdb lists it. The chain uses TRBV28 and TRBJ2-5; the D call in the table, TRBD1, was not verified against the DNA. The length of the CDR3 is 17 amino acids, counting both ends. The V gene's germline CDR1 is MDHEN and CDR2 SYDVKM. The CDR3 spells CASSLLSLDRAKETQYF.

The V call is TRBV30, the J call TRBJ2-5, with D perhaps given as TRBD1 or TRBD2 (5 bases each). The germline V and J ends were trimmed by 4 bases and 9 bases, with 18 bases remaining between them. Germline values: CDR1 GTSNPN, CDR2 SVGIG (reference sequence). CDR3 length: 13 amino acids. This CDR3 reads CAWIGARLGAQYF. CDR3 bases: TGTGCCTGGATTGGGGCTAGACTGGGGGCCCAGTACTTC.

The chain combines TRBV4-1 with TRBJ2-7, with D possibly matching TRBD2 (6 bases). The CDR3 extends over 15 amino acids. Germline V gene lookup returns CDR1 MGHRA and CDR2 YSYEKL. Trimming cost V 2 bases and J 4 bases, with 15 bases left between them. CDR3 amino acids: CASSQPTRGTYEQYF. The CDR3 nucleotides read TGCGCCAGCAGCCAACCGACTAGGGGCACATACGAGCAGTACTTC.

The chain links TRBV11-2 to TRBJ2-7; D perhaps matches TRBD1 (5 bases). Germline V gene lookup returns CDR1 SGHAT and CDR2 FQNNGV. The germline V and J ends were trimmed by 0 bases and 2 bases, with 11 bases remaining between them. The CDR3 has 15 residues. In nucleotides, the CDR3 is TGTGCCAGCAGCTTAGAAGGGGCAGCGCCCTACGAGCAGTACTTC. This gives the protein CASSLEGAAPYEQYF.

This chain uses TRBV7-9 with TRBJ2-3, with a possible D match to TRBD1 (5 bases). CDR1 is SEHNR, CDR2 FQNEAQ, per germline (reference sequence). This CDR3 comprises 13 residues. V shed 5 bases and J shed 1 base, with 7 bases lying between them. Here the CDR3 reads CASSPQGTDTQYF. The CDR3 nucleotides read TGTGCCAGCAGCCCACAGGGCACAGATACGCAGTATTTT.

This clone was detected once. The chain links TRBV6-5 to TRBJ1-5, with a tentative D call TRBD1 (6 bases). Germline V gene data show CDR1 as MNHEY and CDR2 as SVGAGI. Trimming cost V 0 bases and J 4 bases, with 10 bases left between them. The CDR3 totals 15 residues. CDR3 bases: TGTGCCAGCAGTTACTCCACACAGGGAAATCAGCCCCAGCATTTT. It yields the protein CASSYSTQGNQPQHF.

The chain's CDR3 is CASSDFGPWVKAGNTIYF. In nucleotides, the CDR3 is TGTGCCAGCAGTGATTTCGGTCCCTGGGTCAAAGCTGGAAACACCATATATTTT. V usage is TRBV6-1 and J usage is TRBJ1-3; D unclear. V dropped 3 bases and J dropped 2 bases, with 20 bases sitting between them. In germline, CDR1 is MNHNS, CDR2 SASEGT. The CDR3 is 18 residues long.

V usage is TRBV27 and J usage is TRBJ1-5, with 8 nucleotides matching TRBD1. V shed 3 bases, J shed 11 bases, and the junction held 12 bases outside the gene matches. The CDR3 covers 15 residues. The V gene's germline CDR1 is MNHEY and CDR2 SMNVEV (reference sequence). CDR3 sequence reads: CASSFSGTGTSAQHF. The CDR3 nucleotides read TGTGCCAGCAGTTTCTCCGGGACAGGCACCTCGGCCCAGCATTTT.

The CDR3 DNA reads TGTGCCAGTAGTCAAGCGGTGAGCTCCTACGAGCAGTACTTC. It yields the protein CASSQAVSSYEQYF. This chain joins TRBV19 and TRBJ2-7, with D perhaps TRBD2 (5 bases). V dropped 5 bases and J dropped 0 bases, with 11 bases sitting between them. CDR1 and CDR2 (germline): LNHDA, SQIVND (reference sequence). The CDR3 runs to 14 residues.

The chain is built from TRBV21-1 and TRBJ2-5. TRBV21-1 counts as a pseudogene. The CDR3 totals 14 residues. The CDR3 nucleotides read TGTGCCAGCAGCTGGGCGGAAGCAAAAGAGACCCAGTACTTC. Translating gives CASSWAEAKETQYF.

The chain couples TRBV25-1 to TRBJ1-3; D is uncertain. Trimming left V 0 bases short and J 0 bases short, with 9 bases between. CDR1 and CDR2 (germline): MGHDK, SYGVNS. CDR3 length: 16 amino acids. This chain's CDR3 is CASSEYGGYSGNTIYF. CDR3 DNA: TGTGCCAGCAGTGAATACGGCGGCTACTCTGGAAACACCATATATTTT.

The chain links TRBV5-1 to TRBJ1-4; TRBD1 might be the D (6 bases). Germline CDR1 is SGHRS and CDR2 is YFSETQ. The CDR3 is 17 residues long. Trimming removed 4 bases from V and 8 bases from J, with 24 bases in between. For the CDR3, the DNA is TGCGCCAGCAGCCCTCGAGTTCTAAGGGGGATGGGAGAAAAACTGTTTTTT. Its protein product is CASSPRVLRGMGEKLFF.

The chain combines TRBV19 with TRBJ1-5; perhaps TRBD1 as D (5 bases). Trimming shortened V by 3 bases and J by 4 bases, and 13 bases separated the two germline ends. The CDR3 has 15 amino acids. Germline V lookup: CDR1 LNHDA, CDR2 SQIVND (reference sequence). The CDR3: CASSIRSRANQPQHF. CDR3 DNA: TGTGCCAGTAGTATTCGTAGCAGGGCTAATCAGCCCCAGCATTTT.

The gene calls are TRBV6-5 and TRBJ1-5; no clear D. V was clipped by 8 bases and J by 0 bases, with 14 bases between them. Germline lookup yields CDR1 MNHEY and CDR2 SVGAGI. The CDR3 totals 15 residues. The CDR3 sequence is CASRTGRNSNQPQHF. CDR3 in DNA: TGTGCCAGCCGAACGGGCCGAAATAGCAATCAGCCCCAGCATTTT.

The V gene is TRBV10-3, the J gene TRBJ2-5, with unresolved D. V was trimmed by 5 bases and J by 4 bases, leaving 20 bases between them. CDR3 length equals 16 residues. CDR1 and CDR2 from the germline V gene are ENHRY and SYGVKD. The CDR3, as DNA: TGTGCCATCAGTTCTGGCGGTCATCAGGACCCAGAGACCCAGTACTTC. This codes for CAISSGGHQDPETQYF.

This chain links TRBV28 with TRBJ2-3, with a possible D match to TRBD1 (6 bases). Germline V lookup: CDR1 MDHEN, CDR2 SYDVKM. The CDR3 contains 15 residues. V lost 5 bases to trimming and J lost 0 bases, with 12 bases between them. CDR3 amino acids: CASSLQGFSTDTQYF. CDR3 DNA sequence: TGTGCCAGCAGTCTACAGGGTTTTAGCACAGATACGCAGTATTTT.

The chain uses TRBV30 and TRBJ1-2, with D unresolved. The CDR3 contains 14 residues. Trimming cost V 0 bases and J 7 bases, with 15 bases left between them. The germline CDR1 and CDR2 sequences are GTSNPN and SVGIG (reference sequence). In DNA form, the CDR3 reads TGTGCCTGGAGTGTAGGGTCTTTGGAGGGTGGCTACACCTTC. It codes for CAWSVGSLEGGYTF.

V gene TRBV2 combines with J gene TRBJ1-5; no definite D call. Germline V CDR1 and CDR2: SNHLY, FYNNEI. The V gene lost 3 bases and the J gene lost 1 base, with 7 bases spanning the gap. The length of the CDR3 is 14 residues. The CDR3 protein is CASSDMGSNQPQHF. CDR3 sequence (DNA): TGTGCCAGCAGTGATATGGGAAGCAATCAGCCCCAGCATTTT.